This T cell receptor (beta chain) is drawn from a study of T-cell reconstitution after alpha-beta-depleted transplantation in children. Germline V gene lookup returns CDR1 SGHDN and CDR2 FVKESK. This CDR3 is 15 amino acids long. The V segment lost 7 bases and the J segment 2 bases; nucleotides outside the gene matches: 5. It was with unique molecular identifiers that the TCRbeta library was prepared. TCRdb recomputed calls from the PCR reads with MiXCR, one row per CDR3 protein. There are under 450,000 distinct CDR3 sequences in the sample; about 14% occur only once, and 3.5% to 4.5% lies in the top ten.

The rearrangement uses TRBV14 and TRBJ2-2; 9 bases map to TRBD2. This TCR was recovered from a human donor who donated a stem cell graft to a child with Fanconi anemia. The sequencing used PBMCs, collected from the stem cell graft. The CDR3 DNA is TGTGCCAGCATGTCTAGCGGGGAAAACACCGGGGAGCTGTTTTTT. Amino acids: CASMSSGENTGELFF. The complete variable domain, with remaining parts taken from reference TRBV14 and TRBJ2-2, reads EAGVTQFPSHSVIEKGQTVTLRCDPISGHDNLYWYRRVMGKEIKFLLHFVKESKQDESGMPNNRFLAERTGGTYSTLKVQPAELEDSGVYFCASMSSGENTGELFFGEGSRLTVL.